This T cell receptor (beta chain) was retrieved from a study of blood T cells in healthy people across ages (dated by TCRdb to between 2014 and 2016). As for the study more broadly: In model experiments, roughly one uniquely barcoded TCR beta cDNA molecule per two T cells was captured by template switching. Using the same blood draw, the study looked at two additional independent replicas of 1 million unique cDNA reads for two donors, one aged 18 to 30 and the other aged 80 or older. The donors were divided into four age groups: young (average about 16 years), middle-aged (approximately 41), aged (about 62) and long-lived (nearly 85). To avoid experimental bias, donors of different ages were randomly spread across the sequencing lanes. Using deep sequencing normalized with unique cDNA molecular identifiers, the study measured how TCR beta repertoire diversity changes with age. Overall study outcomes, separate from this receptor: A strong correlation was found between observed TCR beta diversity and the percentage of naive T cells measured by flow cytometry. Conclusive comparison of naive and antigen-experienced compartments was prevented by the profiling of bulk unsorted PBMCs. Compared with the aged group, more naive CD4+ T cells, fewer expanded clones and increased TCR diversity were shown by the long-lived group, suggesting age selection. Estimates of total diversity based on one million sequenced T cells were regarded as lower bounds and as underestimates. The CMV infection status of donors was not known, potentially confounding age-related changes in expanded clonotypes. As age increased, observed TCR beta diversity per million T cells dropped in a roughly linear way, and a significant reduction was already evident by age about 40.

The library relied on 5' RACE. The sequencer was an Illumina HiSeq 2500. A second about 7 to 12 cycle PCR used a sample-barcoded 5' primer and a J-beta primer mix. A unique molecular identifier was introduced onto each TCR beta cDNA molecule by a template-switch 5' adaptor carrying 12 random nucleotides. Each sample yielded at least 3 million CDR3-containing paired-end reads. First-strand cDNA was synthesized from all RNA with the Mint cDNA synthesis kit, primed by a TRBC-specific oligonucleotide. Following uracil-DNA glycosylase treatment, a first 18-cycle PCR with universal primers M1SS and BC2_uni_R was performed on all cDNA. The study's own analysis went as follows. Normalization of each sample was performed by random selection of 1 million high-quality reads, each carrying a distinct molecular identifier. Reads sharing molecular identifiers were discarded rather than binned into consensus sequences. MiTCR, run with a Q25 quality threshold and the strictest error-elimination algorithm, handled CDR3 identification, clonotype clustering and error correction. A nonparametric unseen species model with Euler transformation was used to estimate lower-bound total TCR beta diversity. TCRdb redid the processing of the public reads, applying fastp at Q25 and MiXCR, and retained in-frame beta chains. Under each unique CDR3 protein, matching rows form one entry showing the most common genes and DNA. The V and J calls were not made by the authors but by TCRdb's processing. A total of 1.2 million to 1.5 million distinct CDR3 sequences appear in this sample, 40% to 50% of them only once. The ten most abundant clones make up approximately 7.9% of the sample.

The donors were roughly 39 Caucasian individuals from Russia, aged roughly 6 to 90 years, who were systemically healthy. Each donor gave around 9.5 milliliters of peripheral blood, collected into EDTA-treated Vacutainer tubes. PBMCs were isolated by Ficoll-Paque density-gradient centrifugation, with at least 7 million obtained per sample. Trizol reagent was used to extract total RNA from PBMCs, with at least 6 micrograms per sample. The percentages of naive CD45RAhigh/CD27high T cells were determined by flow cytometry on a PBMC aliquot from every donor. CDR1 MNHEY and CDR2 SVGEGT were looked up in the germline V gene. Ends trimmed: V by 2 bases, J by 5 bases; bases unmatched to a gene: 5. The CDR3 numbers 16 residues from cysteine through phenylalanine. CDR3 DNA only is kept here, 48 bases in frame from base 1. This clonotype was seen only a few times. The target of this receptor is not known. It has no much larger one-base neighbor in the sample; base qualities were not kept.

The source of this sequence is a woman younger than 35 in good health. The sequenced material came from blood. The chain employs TRBV6-2 or TRBV6-3 and TRBJ2-1; 11 bases in the middle match TRBD2. The DNA is TGTGCCAGCAGTTACATTGCTAGCGGGGGGCACAATGAGCAGTTCTTC. Protein translation: CASSYIASGGHNEQFF.